Sequencing of this T cell receptor beta chain was carried out in a study of cytomegalovirus exposure and HLA in healthy donors. Findings and limits, study-wide: In a later analysis, most CMV-associated TCR beta chains appeared HLA-restricted. Overall, some 160 TCR beta chains were annotated as cytomegalovirus-associated. It is likely that the observed cluster of highly shared sequence variants was a sequencing artifact. Available immune exposure information covered CMV serostatus only.

The CDR3 extends over 15 amino acids. CDR1 and CDR2 from the germline V gene are SGHRS and YFSETQ. Trimming cost V 0 bases and J 7 bases; bases outside gene matches: 7. Only a few counts were recorded for this clone. Its antigen is still unknown. The PCR employed 60 Vbeta primers together with 13 Jbeta primers. Assay used: immunoSEQ multiplex PCR; TCRdb lists only in-frame clones, some missing. Of 120,000 or so clones listed, about three fifths are singletons. The J gene is TRBJ2-1, the V gene TRBV5-1, with TRBD2 matching 7 bases. The clonotype originates from a woman aged 40 to 50 in good health and CMV-seropositive. Sample: PBMCs. CDR3: CASSLGAGAPNEQFF. The DNA for the CDR3 is TGCGCCAGCAGCTTGGGTGCGGGAGCCCCAAATGAGCAGTTCTTC.